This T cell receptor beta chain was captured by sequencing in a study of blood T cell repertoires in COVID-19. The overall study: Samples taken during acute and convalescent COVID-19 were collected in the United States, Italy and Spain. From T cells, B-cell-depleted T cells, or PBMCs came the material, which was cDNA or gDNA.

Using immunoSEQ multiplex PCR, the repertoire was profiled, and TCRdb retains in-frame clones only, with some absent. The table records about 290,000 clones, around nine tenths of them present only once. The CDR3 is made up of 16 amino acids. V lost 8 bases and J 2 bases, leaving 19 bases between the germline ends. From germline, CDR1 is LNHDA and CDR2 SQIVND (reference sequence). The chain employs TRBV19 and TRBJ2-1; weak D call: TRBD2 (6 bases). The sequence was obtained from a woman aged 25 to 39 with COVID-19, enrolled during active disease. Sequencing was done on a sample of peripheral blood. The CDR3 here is CASAGTADPTYNEQFF. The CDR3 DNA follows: TGTGCCAGTGCGGGGACGGCGGACCCTACCTACAATGAGCAGTTCTTC. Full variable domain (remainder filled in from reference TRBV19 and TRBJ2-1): DGGITQSPKYLFRKEGQNVTLSCEQNLNHDAMYWYRQDPGQGLRLIYYSQIVNDFQKGDIAEGYSVSREKKESFPLTVTSAQKNPTAFYLCASAGTADPTYNEQFFGPGTRLTVL.